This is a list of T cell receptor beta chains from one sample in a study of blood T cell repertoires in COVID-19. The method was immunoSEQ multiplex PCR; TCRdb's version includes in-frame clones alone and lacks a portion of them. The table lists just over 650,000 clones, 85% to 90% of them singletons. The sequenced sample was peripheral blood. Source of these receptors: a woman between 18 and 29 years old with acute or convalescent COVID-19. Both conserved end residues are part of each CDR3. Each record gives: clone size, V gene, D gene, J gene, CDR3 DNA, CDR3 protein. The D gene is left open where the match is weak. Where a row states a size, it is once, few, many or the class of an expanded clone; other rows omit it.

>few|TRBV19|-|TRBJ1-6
TGTGCCAGTAGTACTTATAATTCACCCCTCCACTTT
CASSTYNSPLHF
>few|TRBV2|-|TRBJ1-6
TGTGCCAGCAGTGAATTCGGGAGCTCCTATAATTCACCCCTCCACTTT
CASSEFGSSYNSPLHF
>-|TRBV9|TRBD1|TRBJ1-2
TGTGCCAGCAGCGTAGGGGACAGGGGTCGCTACACCTTC
CASSVGDRGRYTF
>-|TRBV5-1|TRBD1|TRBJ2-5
TGCGCCAGCAGCTTAAAACCGGGACAGAGAGAGACCCAGTACTTC
CASSLKPGQRETQYF
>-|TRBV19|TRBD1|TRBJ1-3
TGTGCCAGTAGTCTAAGGACAGGGACCACGCGTGGAAACACCATATATTTT
CASSLRTGTTRGNTIYF
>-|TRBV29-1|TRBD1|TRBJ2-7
TGCAGCGTCACAGGGGGTAAATACGAGCAGTACTTC
CSVTGGKYEQYF
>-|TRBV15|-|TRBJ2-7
TGTGCCACCAGCAGAGATCGAGGAACTCCGTACGAGCAGTACTTC
CATSRDRGTPYEQYF
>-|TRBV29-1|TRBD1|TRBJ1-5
TGCAGCGTTGAAGAAGGGAGGGACAGGGACAATCAGCCCCAGCATTTT
CSVEEGRDRDNQPQHF
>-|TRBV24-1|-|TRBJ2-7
TGTGCCACCAGTGATTTGTGGGGCCGTGGGTCGGACGAGCAGTACTTC
CATSDLWGRGSDEQYF
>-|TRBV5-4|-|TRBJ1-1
TGTGCCAGCAGCTTCTCGAAAGGGGCCGTCGAAGCTTTCTTT
CASSFSKGAVEAFF
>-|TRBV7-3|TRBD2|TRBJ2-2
TGTGCCAGCAGCTCGGGACTAGCGGGGAGGGTCACCGGGGAGCTGTTTTTT
CASSSGLAGRVTGELFF
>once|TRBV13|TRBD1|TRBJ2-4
TGTGCCAGCAGCTTAGGTTTACAGGGGAACATTCAGTACTTC
CASSLGLQGNIQYF
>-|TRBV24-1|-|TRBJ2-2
TGTGCCGCGACAGGGAACACCGGGGAGCTGTTTTTT
CAATGNTGELFF
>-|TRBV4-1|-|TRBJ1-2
TGCGCCAGCAGCCAAGATCCCTGGACAGCCTATGGCTACACCTTC
CASSQDPWTAYGYTF
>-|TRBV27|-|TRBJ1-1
TGTGCCAGCAGTTTTAGGTGGGCCACTGAAGCTTTCTTT
CASSFRWATEAFF
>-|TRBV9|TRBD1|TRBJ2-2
TGTGCCAGCAGCACGGACAGGGACACTCCCGGGGAGCTGTTTTTT
CASSTDRDTPGELFF
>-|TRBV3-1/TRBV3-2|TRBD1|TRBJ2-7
TGTGCCAGCAGCCAAGATTGGAGGACAGGGATCTACGAGCAGTACTTC
CASSQDWRTGIYEQYF
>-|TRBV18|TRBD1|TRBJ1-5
TGTGCCAGCTCACCCCGACAGGGGCTACAGCCCCAGCATTTT
CASSPRQGLQPQHF
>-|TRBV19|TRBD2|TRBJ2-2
TGTGCCAGTAGGGTCCATATCCGTACTAGCGGGAGCCCATACACCGGGGAGCTGTTTTTT
CASRVHIRTSGSPYTGELFF
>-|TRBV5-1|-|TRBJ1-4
TGCGCCAGCAGCTCACCCGGGACTGAGGAAAAACTGTTTTTT
CASSSPGTEEKLFF
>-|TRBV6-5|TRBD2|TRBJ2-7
TGTGCCAGCAGTTATGAGGGAGGGATCCACGGACAGCAGTACTTC
CASSYEGGIHGQQYF
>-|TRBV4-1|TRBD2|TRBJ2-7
TGCGCCAGCAGCCTTGGTCAGGATAGCGGGGGGCCATCCTACGAGCAGTACTTC
CASSLGQDSGGPSYEQYF
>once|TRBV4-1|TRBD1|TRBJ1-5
TGCGCCAGCAGCCAACAGGGGGCAGGACAGCCCCAGCATTTT
CASSQQGAGQPQHF
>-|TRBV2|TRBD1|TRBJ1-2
TGTGCCAGCGGGGACAGGGTGGGTTTCTATGGCTACACCTTC
CASGDRVGFYGYTF
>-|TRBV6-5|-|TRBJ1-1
TGTGCCAGCAGTTCCCTTTTCACTGAAGCTTTCTTT
CASSSLFTEAFF
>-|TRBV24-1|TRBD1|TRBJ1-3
TGTGCCACCAGTGCGACAGGGGCTGGAAACACCATATATTTT
CATSATGAGNTIYF
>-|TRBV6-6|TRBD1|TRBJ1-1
TGTGCCAGCAGTACAGAACAGGGGGATACTGAAGCTTTCTTT
CASSTEQGDTEAFF